This T cell receptor (beta chain) was recovered during a study of T cell clones after liver transplantation. Across the study: HCV positivity affected three of eight recipients; the rest lacked autoimmune or viral indications.

Unstimulated PBMCs were sorted into CD3+CD4+ and CD3+CD8+ populations. Germline V lookup: CDR1 SGDLS, CDR2 YYNGEE. V lost 4 bases and J 1 base, leaving 2 bases between the germline ends. This CDR3 has 12 amino acids. Measured with immunoSEQ multiplex PCR; TCRdb has only the in-frame clones, and not every one. Of about 7,900 clones listed, 80% were seen once; the top ten hold roughly 37%. Sequencing used CD8+ T cells from blood, obtained before liver transplant. This TCR was sampled from a human donor who received a liver transplant. V and J are TRBV9 and TRBJ2-2, with D unclear. The CDR3 loop reads CASSRNTGELFF. CDR3 DNA sequence: TGTGCCAGCAGCCGGAACACCGGGGAGCTGTTTTTT. The full variable domain, its missing parts supplied by reference TRBV9 and TRBJ2-2, is DSGVTQTPKHLITATGQRVTLRCSPRSGDLSVYWYQQSLDQGLQFLIQYYNGEERAKGNILERFSAQQFPDLHSELNLSSLELGDSALYFCASSRNTGELFFGEGSRLTVL.